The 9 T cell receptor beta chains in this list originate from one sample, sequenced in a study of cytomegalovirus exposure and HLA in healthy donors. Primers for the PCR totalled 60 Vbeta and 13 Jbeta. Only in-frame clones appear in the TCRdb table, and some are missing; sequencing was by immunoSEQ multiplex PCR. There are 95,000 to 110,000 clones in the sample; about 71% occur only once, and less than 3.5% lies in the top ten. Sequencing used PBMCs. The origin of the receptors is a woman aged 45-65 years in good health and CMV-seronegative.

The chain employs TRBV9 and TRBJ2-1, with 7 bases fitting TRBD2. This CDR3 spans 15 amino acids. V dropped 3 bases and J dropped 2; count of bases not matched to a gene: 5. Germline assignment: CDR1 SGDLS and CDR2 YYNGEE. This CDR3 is CASSARDYPYNEQFF. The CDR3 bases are TGTGCCAGCAGCGCCCGGGACTACCCCTACAATGAGCAGTTCTTC. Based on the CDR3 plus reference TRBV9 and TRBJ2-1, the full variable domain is DSGVTQTPKHLITATGQRVTLRCSPRSGDLSVYWYQQSLDQGLQFLIQYYNGEERAKGNILERFSAQQFPDLHSELNLSSLELGDSALYFCASSARDYPYNEQFFGPGTRLTVL.

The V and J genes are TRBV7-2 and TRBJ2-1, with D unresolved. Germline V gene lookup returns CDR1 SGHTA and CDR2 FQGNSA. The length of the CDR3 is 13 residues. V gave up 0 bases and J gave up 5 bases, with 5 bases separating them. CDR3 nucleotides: TGTGCCAGCAGCTTAGCGCAGGACAATGAGCAGTTCTTC. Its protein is CASSLAQDNEQFF.

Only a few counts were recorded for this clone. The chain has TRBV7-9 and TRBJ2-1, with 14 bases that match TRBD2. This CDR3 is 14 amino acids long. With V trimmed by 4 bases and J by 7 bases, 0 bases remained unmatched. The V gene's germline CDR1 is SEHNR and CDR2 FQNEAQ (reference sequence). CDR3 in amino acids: CASSWTSGRNEQFF. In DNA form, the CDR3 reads TGTGCCAGCAGCTGGACTAGCGGGAGGAATGAGCAGTTCTTC.

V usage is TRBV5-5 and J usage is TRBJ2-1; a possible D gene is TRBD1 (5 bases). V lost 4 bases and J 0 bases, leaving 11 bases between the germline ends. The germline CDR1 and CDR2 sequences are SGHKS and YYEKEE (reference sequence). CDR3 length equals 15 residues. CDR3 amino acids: CASSLQGSSYNEQFF. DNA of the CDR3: TGTGCCAGCAGCCTTCAGGGAAGCTCCTACAATGAGCAGTTCTTC.

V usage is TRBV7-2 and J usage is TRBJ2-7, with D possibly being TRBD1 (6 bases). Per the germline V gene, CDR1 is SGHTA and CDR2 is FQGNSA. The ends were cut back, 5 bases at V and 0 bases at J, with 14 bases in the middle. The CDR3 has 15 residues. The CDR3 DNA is TGTGCCAGCAGCGAGGGACACCCAAGCTCCTACGAGCAGTACTTC. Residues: CASSEGHPSSYEQYF.

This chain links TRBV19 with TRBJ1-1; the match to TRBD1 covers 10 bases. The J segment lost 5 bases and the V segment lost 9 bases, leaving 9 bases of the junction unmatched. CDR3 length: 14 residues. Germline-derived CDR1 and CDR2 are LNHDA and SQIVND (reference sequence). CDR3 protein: CASGTGVMGTEAFF. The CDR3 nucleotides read TGTGCCAGCGGGACAGGGGTAATGGGAACTGAAGCTTTCTTT.

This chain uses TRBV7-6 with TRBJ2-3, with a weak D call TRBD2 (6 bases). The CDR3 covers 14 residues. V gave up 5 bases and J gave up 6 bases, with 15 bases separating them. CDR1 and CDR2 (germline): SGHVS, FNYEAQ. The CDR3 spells CASSPTGGRDTQYF. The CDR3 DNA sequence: TGTGCCAGCAGCCCAACTGGGGGGAGGGATACGCAGTATTTT.

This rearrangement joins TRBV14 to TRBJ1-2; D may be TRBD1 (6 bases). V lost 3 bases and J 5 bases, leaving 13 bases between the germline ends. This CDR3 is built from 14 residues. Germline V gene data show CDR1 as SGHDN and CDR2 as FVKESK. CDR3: CASSQARGTYGYTF. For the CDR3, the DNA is TGTGCCAGCAGCCAGGCCAGGGGCACGTATGGCTACACCTTC.

The CDR3 DNA sequence: TGTGCCAGCAGCCCCAGGTCCGCCGGGGACACCATATATTTT. Amino acids: CASSPRSAGDTIYF. The V call is TRBV4-2, the J call TRBJ1-3; D ambiguous. This CDR3 contains 14 residues. Looked up from germline, CDR1 is LGHNA and CDR2 is YNFKEQ. With 4 bases removed from V and 8 bases from J, the gap between germline ends came to 15 bases.